These T cell receptor beta chains were read from a single sample in a study of Graves' ophthalmopathy and Graves' hyperthyroidism. TCRdb itself ran the multiplex PCR reads through MiXCR, one entry per CDR3 protein. Among hundreds of thousands of distinct CDR3 sequences listed, around 50% were seen once. Sequences were obtained from peripheral blood. The receptors derive from an adult man with Graves' ophthalmopathy. CDR3s include the opening cysteine and the closing phenylalanine or tryptophan. Each record gives: CDR3 length, J gene, V gene, CDR3 protein.

len: 14; j_gene: TRBJ2-5; v_gene: TRBV24-1; CDR3aa: CATSDPTAGETQYF
len: 16; j_gene: TRBJ1-2; v_gene: TRBV6-5; CDR3aa: CASPSQCQLLDHGYTF
len: 14; j_gene: TRBJ2-7; v_gene: TRBV10-3; CDR3aa: CASSSGSGSYEQYF
len: 14; j_gene: TRBJ1-4; v_gene: TRBV5-1; CDR3aa: CASSRTGLLEKLFF
len: 11; j_gene: TRBJ2-5; v_gene: TRBV20-1; CDR3aa: CSGQPEETQYF
len: 14; j_gene: TRBJ1-2; v_gene: TRBV29-1; CDR3aa: CSVVEASSNYGYTF
len: 16; j_gene: TRBJ1-2; v_gene: TRBV10-3; CDR3aa: CAISPGRTQIYYGYTF
len: 13; j_gene: TRBJ2-7; v_gene: TRBV9; CDR3aa: CASSLRTGVEQYF
len: 13; j_gene: TRBJ2-5; v_gene: TRBV29-1; CDR3aa: CSVVSLAEETQYF
len: 13; j_gene: TRBJ1-1; v_gene: TRBV20-1; CDR3aa: CSASDRVNTEAFF
len: 13; j_gene: TRBJ1-1; v_gene: TRBV7-3; CDR3aa: CASSPTGGPEAFF
len: 14; j_gene: TRBJ1-5; v_gene: TRBV20-1; CDR3aa: CSARRQGTRQPQHF
len: 11; j_gene: TRBJ2-3; v_gene: TRBV29-1; CDR3aa: CSVDRGDTQYF
len: 14; j_gene: TRBJ1-4; v_gene: TRBV5-8; CDR3aa: CASSLGTANEKLFF
len: 16; j_gene: TRBJ1-3; v_gene: TRBV19; CDR3aa: CASRSGTGISGNTIYF
len: 13; j_gene: TRBJ2-7; v_gene: TRBV29-1; CDR3aa: CSAELSGTAGQYF
len: 9; j_gene: TRBJ2-6; v_gene: TRBV7-2; CDR3aa: CASSLVGTF
len: 14; j_gene: TRBJ1-5; v_gene: TRBV7-2; CDR3aa: CASSSDRGNQPQHF
len: 14; j_gene: TRBJ1-1; v_gene: TRBV7-3; CDR3aa: CASSLTSGITEAFF
len: 15; j_gene: TRBJ2-2; v_gene: TRBV20-1; CDR3aa: CSARGARGRTGELFF
len: 16; j_gene: TRBJ2-7; v_gene: TRBV24-1; CDR3aa: CASSLTPPPSPSEQYF
len: 15; j_gene: TRBJ2-5; v_gene: TRBV9; CDR3aa: CATSSAGGPGETQYF
len: 16; j_gene: TRBJ1-5; v_gene: TRBV20-1; CDR3aa: CSARDRVGLTNQPQHF
len: 14; j_gene: TRBJ2-7; v_gene: TRBV11-2; CDR3aa: CASSIGTGTGEQYF
len: 16; j_gene: TRBJ2-2; v_gene: TRBV7-2; CDR3aa: CASSQDGGRGSGELFF
len: 14; j_gene: TRBJ1-1; v_gene: TRBV9; CDR3aa: CASSVGTVNTEAFF
len: 15; j_gene: TRBJ1-4; v_gene: TRBV20-1; CDR3aa: CSARDYGRENEKLFF
len: 15; j_gene: TRBJ2-5; v_gene: TRBV19; CDR3aa: CASSNFRKDRETQYF
len: 14; j_gene: TRBJ2-3; v_gene: TRBV20-1; CDR3aa: CSARLAGVTGTQYF
len: 15; j_gene: -; v_gene: TRBV7-2; CDR3aa: CASSSYLAAQETQYF
len: 13; j_gene: TRBJ1-4; v_gene: TRBV12-3/TRBV12-4; CDR3aa: CASSPGTDEKLFF
len: 13; j_gene: TRBJ2-2; v_gene: TRBV6-6; CDR3aa: CASSYGWPGELFF
len: 12; j_gene: TRBJ1-6; v_gene: TRBV19; CDR3aa: CASSKDGIVLHF
len: 15; j_gene: TRBJ2-7; v_gene: TRBV7-6; CDR3aa: CASSPEYGGAYEQYF
len: 11; j_gene: TRBJ2-2; v_gene: TRBV29-1; CDR3aa: CSGLNTGELFF
len: 14; j_gene: TRBJ2-7; v_gene: TRBV20-1; CDR3aa: CSLRGGTGAYEQYF
len: 13; j_gene: TRBJ2-5; v_gene: TRBV20-1; CDR3aa: CSASRDRGQTQYF
len: 15; j_gene: TRBJ1-5; v_gene: TRBV20-1; CDR3aa: CSASGGIRDNQPQHF
len: 15; j_gene: TRBJ1-1; v_gene: TRBV6-6; CDR3aa: CASSTPGTLYTEAFF
len: 15; j_gene: TRBJ2-5; v_gene: TRBV19; CDR3aa: CASSISSGSRKTQYF